Listed here is a single TCR beta chain. This specimen belongs to a study of T cell responses to AZD1222 COVID-19 vaccine. Profiled with immunoSEQ multiplex PCR; TCRdb holds only in-frame clones, not every one. The sample contains about 110,000 clones, 75% to 90% of which appear only once. This sample comprised peripheral blood, obtained on day 0 of AZD1222 vaccination. The receptor comes from an adult in good health.

CDR3 amino acids: CASSSWERMNTEAFF. CDR3 nucleotides: TGTGCCAGCAGTTCCTGGGAAAGGATGAACACTGAAGCTTTCTTT. The chain combines TRBV6-2 or TRBV6-3 with TRBJ1-1; the D is unclear. The CDR3 runs to 15 residues. V gave up 4 bases and J gave up 0 bases, with 12 bases separating them. In germline, CDR1 is MNHEY, CDR2 SVGEGT.